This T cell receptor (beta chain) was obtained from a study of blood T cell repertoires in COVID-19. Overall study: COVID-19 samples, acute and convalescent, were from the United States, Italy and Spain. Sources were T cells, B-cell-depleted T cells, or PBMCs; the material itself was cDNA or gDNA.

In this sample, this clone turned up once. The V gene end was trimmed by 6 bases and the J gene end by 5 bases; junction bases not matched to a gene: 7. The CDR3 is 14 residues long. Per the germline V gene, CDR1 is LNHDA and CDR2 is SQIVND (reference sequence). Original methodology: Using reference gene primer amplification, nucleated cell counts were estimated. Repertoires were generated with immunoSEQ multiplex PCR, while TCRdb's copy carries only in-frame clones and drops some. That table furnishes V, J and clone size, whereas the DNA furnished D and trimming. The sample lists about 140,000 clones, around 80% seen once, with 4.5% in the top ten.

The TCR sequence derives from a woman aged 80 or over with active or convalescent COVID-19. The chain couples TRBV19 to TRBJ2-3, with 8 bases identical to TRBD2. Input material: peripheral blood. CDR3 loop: CASSPPGGKDTQYF. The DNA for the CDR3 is TGTGCCAGTAGCCCCCCGGGGGGGAAAGATACGCAGTATTTT.